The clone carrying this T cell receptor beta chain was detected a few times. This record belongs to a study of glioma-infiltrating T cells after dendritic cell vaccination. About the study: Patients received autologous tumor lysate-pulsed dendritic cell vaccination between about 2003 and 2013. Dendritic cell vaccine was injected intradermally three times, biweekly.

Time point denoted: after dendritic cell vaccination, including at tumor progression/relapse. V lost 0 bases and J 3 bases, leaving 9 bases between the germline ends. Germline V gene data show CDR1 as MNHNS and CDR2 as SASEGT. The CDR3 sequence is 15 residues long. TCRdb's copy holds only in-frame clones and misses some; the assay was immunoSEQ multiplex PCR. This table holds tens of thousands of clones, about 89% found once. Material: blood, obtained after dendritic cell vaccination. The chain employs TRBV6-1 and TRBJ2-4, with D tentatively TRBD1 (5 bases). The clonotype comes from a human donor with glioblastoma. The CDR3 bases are TGTGCCAGCAGTGAAGCGCTTCAGGGCAAAAACATTCAGTACTTC. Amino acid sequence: CASSEALQGKNIQYF.